The 22 T cell receptor beta chains given below trace back to one sample, sequenced in a study of T cells in pancreatic ductal adenocarcinoma. The selected patients with pancreatic ductal adenocarcinoma had surgery but no neoadjuvant therapy. Sequencing was performed with immunoSEQ multiplex PCR; in TCRdb, only in-frame clones are kept and a portion is missing. The sample lists fewer than 20,000 clones, about 90% occurring once. The sample taken for sequencing was PBMCs. These receptors were obtained from a human donor with pancreatic ductal adenocarcinoma.

V usage is TRBV6-5 and J usage is TRBJ2-1, with 12 bases lining up with TRBD2. The germline V gene encodes CDR1 MNHEY and CDR2 SVGAGI. Unmatched junction bases numbered 5, after V lost 6 bases and J lost 8 bases. The CDR3 loop spans 14 amino acids. The CDR3 here is CASSLAGGIHEQFF. DNA of the CDR3: TGTGCCAGCAGCCTAGCGGGAGGGATCCATGAGCAGTTCTTC.

This clone was seen just once. The genes are TRBV30 and TRBJ1-2; D perhaps matches TRBD1 (6 bases). Germline CDR1 is GTSNPN and CDR2 is SVGIG (reference sequence). Trimming shortened V by 7 bases and J by 4 bases, and 22 bases separated the two germline ends. The length of the CDR3 is 15 residues. The CDR3, as DNA: TGTGCCTTTACGAAGGGGGGCCGGCAGTTCTATGGCTACACCTTC. Translating it yields CAFTKGGRQFYGYTF.

The CDR3 region has the DNA TGTGCCAGTATTGAGGACGTAGGCGATGGCTACACCTTC. Its translation: CASIEDVGDGYTF. The V gene is TRBV19, the J gene TRBJ1-2, with D unclear. The CDR3 has 13 amino acids. Trimming pared 7 bases from V and 6 bases from J, leaving 15 bases between. CDR1 is LNHDA, CDR2 SQIVND, per germline (reference sequence).

The chain joins TRBV10-3 to TRBJ1-2, with no clear D. The V and J ends lost 2 bases and 7 bases respectively, with 20 bases between them. This CDR3 has 16 amino acids. Germline V gene lookup returns CDR1 ENHRY and CDR2 SYGVKD. In DNA, the CDR3 is TGTGCCATCAGTGAGAGGGAGAAAGGGCGAGGTCCTGGCTACACCTTC. Its translation: CAISEREKGRGPGYTF.

The rearrangement uses TRBV9 and TRBJ1-4; 9 bases line up with TRBD1. V lost 0 bases to trimming and J lost 4 bases; unmatched junction nucleotides: 4. CDR1 and CDR2 from the germline V gene are SGDLS and YYNGEE. The CDR3 is 16 residues long. The CDR3 DNA is TGTGCCAGCAGCGTAGCACAGGGGGCGCGTAATGAAAAACTGTTTTTT. Encoded protein: CASSVAQGARNEKLFF.

The chain employs TRBV28 and TRBJ1-2; 9 bases align to TRBD1. CDR1 and CDR2 (germline): MDHEN, SYDVKM. The CDR3 is 16 amino acids. Losses at the gene ends were 6 bases for V and 1 base for J; bases not matched to a gene: 9. Here the CDR3 reads CASSNTGTGNNYGYTF. In DNA, the CDR3 is TGTGCCAGCAGCAATACCGGGACAGGGAATAACTATGGCTACACCTTC.

The chain has TRBV19 and TRBJ2-1, with D possibly matching TRBD1 (6 bases). The CDR3 spans 15 residues. Germline V gene data show CDR1 as LNHDA and CDR2 as SQIVND (reference sequence). The ends were cut back, 5 bases at V and 3 bases at J, with 14 bases in the middle. The chain's CDR3 is CASSPQGWNYNEQFF. The CDR3 DNA follows: TGTGCCAGTAGTCCTCAGGGGTGGAACTACAATGAGCAGTTCTTC.

This clone is a singleton in its sample. The rearrangement joins TRBV5-4 to TRBJ1-2; the match to TRBD1 covers 11 bases. From germline, CDR1 is SGHNT and CDR2 YYREEE (reference sequence). The CDR3 is made up of 16 amino acids. V dropped 5 bases and J dropped 3; count of bases not matched to a gene: 9. The CDR3 spells CASSYAPGQGDYGYTF. DNA for the CDR3: TGTGCCAGCAGTTACGCACCGGGACAGGGGGACTATGGCTACACCTTC.

This chain uses TRBV4-3 with TRBJ2-1; TRBD2 matches 15 bases. CDR3 length: 20 residues. The V gene's germline CDR1 is LGHNA and CDR2 YSLEER. Trimming at V came to 2 bases and at J to 0 bases, leaving 8 bases not matched to a gene. The CDR3 loop is CASSQSGLAGGTSSYNEQFF. CDR3 bases: TGCGCCAGCAGCCAATCGGGACTAGCGGGAGGCACAAGCTCCTACAATGAGCAGTTCTTC.

The V call is TRBV7-2, the J call TRBJ1-6, with D perhaps matching TRBD1 (5 bases). V dropped 0 bases and J dropped 0 bases, with 12 bases sitting between them. Germline CDR1 and CDR2: SGHTA and FQGNSA. This CDR3 region has 18 residues. The CDR3 sequence is CASSLAVPGSSYNSPLHF. The CDR3 nucleotides read TGTGCCAGCAGCTTAGCTGTTCCAGGGAGCTCCTATAATTCACCCCTCCACTTT.

The rearrangement joins TRBV5-1 to TRBJ2-7; a weak D match, TRBD2 (7 bases). Trimming stripped 4 bases from V and 2 bases from J, with 19 bases between. The CDR3 is 16 amino acids. CDR1 SGHRS and CDR2 YFSETQ come from the germline V gene. The CDR3: CASSPVSGGGAYEQYF. The CDR3 nucleotides read TGCGCCAGCAGCCCCGTTAGTGGCGGGGGCGCCTACGAGCAGTACTTC. The complete variable domain, with remaining parts taken from reference TRBV5-1 and TRBJ2-7, reads KAGVTQTPRYLIKTRGQQVTLSCSPISGHRSVSWYQQTPGQGLQFLFEYFSETQRNKGNFPGRFSGRQFSNSRSEMNVSTLELGDSALYLCASSPVSGGGAYEQYFGPGTRLTVT.

The sample holds one count of this clone. CDR3 nucleotide sequence: TGTGCCAGCAAGGGGGACACTGCTAGCACAGATACGCAGTATTTT. Translation: CASKGDTASTDTQYF. The genes are TRBV28 and TRBJ2-3; possibly TRBD1 for D (6 bases). The CDR3 is 15 amino acids. CDR1 and CDR2 from the germline V gene are MDHEN and SYDVKM. The germline V and J ends were trimmed by 7 bases and 0 bases, with 14 bases remaining between them.

The gene calls are TRBV10-3 and TRBJ2-2, with 7 nucleotides matching TRBD1. Germline lookup yields CDR1 ENHRY and CDR2 SYGVKD. This CDR3 is 15 amino acids long. Trimming cost V 3 bases and J 1 base; bases outside gene matches: 2. The CDR3 loop reads CAISDRDRNTGELFF. Written as DNA, the CDR3 is TGTGCCATCAGTGACCGGGACAGGAACACCGGGGAGCTGTTTTTT.

A note on this clone: Its ends do not fully match the called genes, so a read error is possible. Other DNA sequences in the sample encode the same CDR3. The genes are TRBV29-1 and TRBJ2-5; 8 positions agree with TRBD2. Germline V lookup: CDR1 SQVTM, CDR2 ANQGSEA. This CDR3 region has 17 residues. CDR3 coding DNA: TGCAGCGTTGAAGTCCTCGGGGGGGCGCGGGAACAAGAGACCCAATACTTC. This encodes CSVEVLGGAREQETQYF.

V and J are TRBV5-1 and TRBJ1-1; D unclear. The CDR3 covers 16 residues. Trimming took off 0 bases at V and 0 bases at J, with 12 bases between the two ends. Germline lookup yields CDR1 SGHRS and CDR2 YFSETQ. CDR3 nucleotide sequence: TGCGCCAGCAGCTTGGGACTCCTCGGATTGAACACTGAAGCTTTCTTT. It encodes CASSLGLLGLNTEAFF.

The J gene is TRBJ1-1, the V gene TRBV27; 10 positions agree with TRBD1. CDR1 and CDR2 (germline): MNHEY, SMNVEV (reference sequence). With 1 base clipped from V and 0 bases from J, the junction kept 5 bases outside the gene matches. The CDR3 has 17 amino acids. CDR3 coding DNA: TGTGCCAGCAGTTTATACGGGACAGGGGCACTGAACACTGAAGCTTTCTTT. This translates into CASSLYGTGALNTEAFF.

The chain links TRBV7-8 to TRBJ1-1; 8 bases align to TRBD1. Trimming removed 2 bases from V and 0 bases from J; junction bases left unmatched: 8. Germline loops: CDR1 SGHVS, CDR2 FQNEAQ. This CDR3 region has 17 residues. The DNA for the CDR3 is TGTGCCAGCAGCTTATCAAGCAGGGGGCTACTGAACACTGAAGCTTTCTTT. Protein product: CASSLSSRGLLNTEAFF.

A few counts support this clone. The chain links TRBV27 to TRBJ1-5; possible D gene TRBD1, 5 bases. The germline V gene encodes CDR1 MNHEY and CDR2 SMNVEV (reference sequence). V lost 6 bases and J lost 1, with 16 bases in between. The CDR3 spans 16 residues. CDR3 residues: CASRTGGGGSNQPQHF. The CDR3 bases are TGTGCCAGCAGAACCGGGGGGGGTGGCAGCAATCAGCCCCAGCATTTT.

This sequence joins TRBV18 and TRBJ2-7; 11 bases map to TRBD2. Germline V lookup: CDR1 KGHSH, CDR2 LQKENI. V was clipped by 3 bases and J by 3 bases; unmatched bases: 7. CDR3 size: 16 residues. CDR3 region: CASSPTLAGGNYEQYF. The CDR3 nucleotides are TGTGCCAGCTCACCTACGTTAGCGGGGGGGAACTACGAGCAGTACTTC.

This chain connects TRBV11-2 to TRBJ1-4, with D possibly matching TRBD1 (5 bases). The V and J ends lost 4 bases and 4 bases respectively, with 10 bases between them. Germline V lookup: CDR1 SGHAT, CDR2 FQNNGV. This CDR3 region has 14 residues. The CDR3 DNA follows: TGTGCCAGCAGCTCAGGGTATTATAATGAAAAACTGTTTTTT. It yields the protein CASSSGYYNEKLFF.

The V call is TRBV5-5, the J call TRBJ2-7; D remains ambiguous. The germline V gene encodes CDR1 SGHKS and CDR2 YYEKEE (reference sequence). Trimming pared 2 bases from V and 6 bases from J, leaving 12 bases between. This CDR3 is built from 13 residues. CDR3 sequence (DNA): TGTGCCAGCAGCTTTTTACCCTCACTCGAGCAGTACTTC. Amino acids: CASSFLPSLEQYF.

The sample holds one count of this clone. The chain carries TRBV11-2 and TRBJ2-7; D may match TRBD1 or TRBD2 (5 bases each). The CDR3 totals 11 residues. Germline values: CDR1 SGHAT, CDR2 FQNNGV. V was cut by 8 bases and J by 9 bases, with 14 bases left in between. The chain's CDR3 is CASRDWGSQYF. CDR3 nucleotides: TGTGCCAGCCGCGACTGGGGGTCGCAGTACTTC.